The TCR beta chain described here comes from a study of CD8 T cells in cerebrospinal fluid in Alzheimer's disease. This clonotype is deemed medium-sized (0.01 to 0.1%) by its frequency. The antigen is not known. For each CDR3 protein, TCRdb gives one entry from its re-call of the 10x single-cell sequencing reads, without DNA. The table for this sample gives around 210 distinct CDR3 sequences. Overall study results and limits: Versus healthy subjects, Alzheimer's patients more often had clones of at least 3%. Compared with controls, mild cognitive impairment or Alzheimer's disease patients showed higher maximum CSF clone percentages.

This CDR3 comprises 12 residues. Germline V gene lookup returns CDR1 MNHNS and CDR2 SASEGT. The TCR was taken from a human donor in good health. The V call is TRBV6-1, the J call TRBJ2-7; TCRdb indicates TRBD1, and absent DNA this call remains unverified. Sequenced: cerebrospinal fluid. The CDR3 loop is CASSLRAYEQYF.